This T cell receptor (beta chain) derives from a study of blood T cell repertoires in COVID-19. Study background: COVID-19 samples collected from the United States, Italy and Spain covered acute and convalescent phases. Sample material is recorded as cDNA or gDNA derived from T cells, B-cell-depleted T cells, or PBMCs.

Study processing details: By means of reference gene primer amplification, nucleated cell counts were estimated. Sequencing was performed with immunoSEQ multiplex PCR; in TCRdb, only in-frame clones are kept and a portion is missing. For V, J and clone size, that table is used; D and trimming come from the DNA. The table has about 360,000 clones, 65% to 85% seen once. With 4 bases clipped from V and 1 base from J, the junction kept 10 bases outside the gene matches. Germline V gene lookup returns CDR1 SGHRS and CDR2 YFSETQ. This CDR3 contains 16 residues. This chain uses TRBV5-1 with TRBJ2-7, with 8 bases identical to TRBD2. The TCR sequence derives from a man in his thirties or forties with active or convalescent COVID-19. Source material: peripheral blood. CDR3 protein: CASSPLGGGSSYEQYF. The CDR3, as DNA: TGCGCCAGCAGCCCCCTCGGGGGGGGATCATCCTACGAGCAGTACTTC.